This T cell receptor (beta chain) was sequenced during a study of T cell responses to AZD1222 COVID-19 vaccine. Notes on the study in general: Donors, mostly white British, included more females; clonal diversity was possibly underestimated. Two doses of AZD1222 preceded a rise in Spike-specific TCR breadth and depth. Spike-wide coverage was observed for vaccine-associated CD4 TCRs, with dominant responses at 160-218 and 743-854.

As for this clone: Antigen specificity is unknown.

Sequencing was performed with immunoSEQ multiplex PCR; in TCRdb, only in-frame clones are kept and a portion is missing. Of about 56,000 clones listed, 75% to 90% were seen once; the top ten hold about 7%. CDR3 size: 16 residues. The germline V gene has CDR1 KGHSH and CDR2 LQKENI. The V end lost 3 bases, the J end lost 1 base, and 15 bases lay between the germline ends. Second-dose intervals of approximately 4 or approximately 12 weeks were pooled. This chain connects TRBV18 to TRBJ1-1, with D maybe TRBD1 (5 bases). The input for sequencing was peripheral blood, taken 28 days after the second AZD1222 dose. The TCR originated in an adult who received the AZD1222 COVID-19 vaccine. CDR3 in DNA: TGTGCCAGCTCACCCCTCTCGGGGGGGTGGAACACTGAAGCTTTCTTT. This gives the protein CASSPLSGGWNTEAFF.